The present entry profiles one T cell receptor (beta chain) with its context. The antigen is unknown. These data originate in a study of cytomegalovirus exposure and HLA in healthy donors. Study-wide background: Of all 360 or so donors who were genotyped, under 90% belonged to the Caucasian-associated ancestry cluster.

Study results and limitations: Within the data, a cluster of highly shared sequence variants was likely a sequencing artifact.

Vbeta (60) and Jbeta (13) primers were used in the PCR. Authors' analysis steps: About 10 million shared chains were among around 80 million unique TCR beta chains counted in a later analysis. Generated by immunoSEQ multiplex PCR, the TCRdb table keeps only in-frame clones and is missing some. V and J calls and clone size are as listed in that table; D and trimming were resolved from the DNA. The sample lists 110,000 to 150,000 clones; 9.7% were seen once. From germline, CDR1 is PRHDT and CDR2 FYEKMQ (reference sequence). The CDR3 has 16 amino acids. The receptor comes from a man over 45 in good health and CMV-seronegative. This chain links TRBV13 with TRBJ2-5; 7 nucleotides align to TRBD1. The closer fit of TRBJ2-7 to the DNA end suggests the J call may be wrong. Sequences were obtained from PBMCs. CDR3 region: CASSLFRDRISYEQYF. The CDR3 region has the DNA TGTGCCAGCAGCCTCTTCCGGGACAGAATTTCCTACGAGCAGTACTTC.